This is a list of T cell receptor beta chains from one sample in a study of blood T cell repertoires in COVID-19. Clones were read by immunoSEQ multiplex PCR, and TCRdb kept only the in-frame ones, dropping some. This table has about 250,000 clones, approximately 90% appearing once. Sequencing was performed on PBMCs or T cells enriched from blood (not recorded which). These receptors came from a woman between 50 and 59 years old who had recovered from COVID-19. Each CDR3 is given with its conserved first and last residue. The order of the fields is J gene, D gene, clone size, V gene, CDR3 protein, CDR3 DNA. D genes are given only for firm matches. A clone size is listed for some rows: how often the clone was seen (once, few, many), or a class if it is expanded.

TRBJ1-4 - once TRBV28 CASSPPGSFATNEKLFF TGTGCCAGCAGTCCTCCGGGTTCTTTTGCAACTAATGAAAAACTGTTTTTT
TRBJ2-2 - - TRBV24-1 CATSDPFRQPTGELFF TGTGCCACCAGTGACCCCTTCCGACAGCCCACCGGGGAGCTGTTTTTT
TRBJ2-1 TRBD2 - TRBV4-3 CASSQGTSVTSSYNEQFF TGCGCCAGCAGCCAGGGGACTAGCGTAACGAGCTCCTACAATGAGCAGTTCTTC
TRBJ2-2 TRBD2 few TRBV9 CASSASGSFTGELFF TGTGCCAGCAGCGCCAGCGGGAGCTTCACCGGGGAGCTGTTTTTT
TRBJ2-5 TRBD2 - TRBV15 CATSIGGGSKETQYF TGTGCCACCAGCATTGGGGGAGGGAGTAAGGAGACCCAGTACTTC
TRBJ2-2 - - TRBV5-5 CASSLYVYADTGELFF TGTGCCAGCAGCTTGTACGTATACGCAGACACCGGGGAGCTGTTTTTT
TRBJ2-7 TRBD1 - TRBV6-5 CASSSGTGGVWTF TGTGCCAGCAGTTCCGGGACAGGGGGCGTTTGGACGTTC
TRBJ2-7 TRBD2 - TRBV28 CASSQLAGRGGEQYF TGTGCCAGCAGTCAGCTAGCGGGAAGGGGTGGCGAGCAGTACTTC
TRBJ2-2 TRBD2 - TRBV3-1/TRBV3-2 CASSQSRFSSGRARRELFF TGTGCCAGCAGCCAAAGCCGGTTTTCTAGCGGGAGGGCCAGGAGGGAGCTGTTTTTT
TRBJ1-4 - - TRBV11-2 CASSSPKQGGKLFF TGTGCCAGCAGCTCTCCCAAACAGGGTGGGAAACTGTTTTTT
TRBJ1-4 - few TRBV9 CASSLGLREKLFF TGTGCCAGCAGCCTGGGCCTCAGGGAAAAACTGTTTTTT
TRBJ1-6 - - TRBV30 CAWSPKTGETLHF TGTGCCTGGAGTCCTAAGACGGGGGAAACCCTCCACTTT
TRBJ1-1 - once TRBV7-2 CASSLASGRAFF TGTGCCAGCAGCTTAGCTTCAGGGAGGGCTTTCTTT
TRBJ1-1 - - TRBV7-9 CASSLSGGDTEAFF TGTGCCAGCAGCCTCAGTGGAGGGGACACTGAAGCTTTCTTT
TRBJ2-1 TRBD2 - TRBV19 CASTILAGGINEQFF TGTGCCAGTACCATACTAGCGGGAGGGATCAATGAGCAGTTCTTC
TRBJ1-2 TRBD1 - TRBV24-1 CATANPSGTGDGYTF TGTGCCACCGCCAACCCTTCCGGGACAGGGGACGGCTACACCTTC
TRBJ2-1 - - TRBV4-2 CASSQVLADSYNEQFF TGTGCCAGCAGCCAAGTTTTAGCGGACTCCTACAATGAGCAGTTCTTC
TRBJ2-7 - - TRBV5-5 CASSPGGYEQYF TGTGCCAGCAGCCCCGGCGGGTACGAGCAGTACTTC
TRBJ2-7 TRBD2 - TRBV28 CASSLFAGSLAGGREQYF TGTGCCAGCAGTTTATTTGCCGGGTCACTAGCGGGAGGGAGGGAGCAGTACTTC
TRBJ2-1 TRBD2 - TRBV12-5 CASGWDLAGGRNNEQFF TGTGCTAGTGGTTGGGATCTAGCGGGAGGGAGGAACAATGAGCAGTTCTTC
TRBJ2-1 - few TRBV7-2 CASSFAGLAVNNEQFF TGTGCCAGCAGCTTTGCCGGGCTAGCTGTGAACAATGAGCAGTTCTTC
TRBJ1-2 - - TRBV5-4 CASSIGTFLVYGYTF TGTGCCAGCAGCATTGGGACATTCTTGGTCTATGGCTACACCTTC
TRBJ1-6 - few TRBV9 CASSVEGEVNSPLHF TGTGCCAGCAGCGTAGAAGGGGAGGTAAATTCACCCCTCCACTTT
TRBJ1-4 TRBD1 - TRBV28 CASSAWTGLEEKLFF TGTGCCAGCAGTGCCTGGACAGGGTTGGAGGAAAAACTGTTTTTT
TRBJ1-5 - - TRBV7-8 CASSLINQPQHF TGTGCCAGCAGCTTAATAAATCAGCCCCAGCATTTT
TRBJ2-1 TRBD2 - TRBV5-1 CASSAGLAGAAYNEQFF TGCGCCAGCAGCGCCGGACTAGCGGGGGCGGCCTACAATGAGCAGTTCTTC
TRBJ1-3 - - TRBV4-3 CASSQGNRQLGNTIYF TGCGCCAGCAGCCAGGGAAACAGACAGTTAGGAAACACCATATATTTT